This T cell receptor beta chain is from a study of CD8 T cells in Susac syndrome. Random hexamers primed reverse transcription of about 0.45 to 1 ug RNA. TCR beta CDR3 was amplified by immunoSEQ covering 54 Vbeta and 13 Jbeta. TCRdb recomputed calls from the immunoSEQ multiplex PCR reads with MiXCR, one row per CDR3 protein. The data show 350,000 to 550,000 distinct CDR3 sequences, with more than 80% seen just once and around 0.12% held by the top ten. Germline V CDR1 and CDR2: MDHEN, SYDVKM. V dropped 8 bases and J dropped 8; count of bases not matched to a gene: 7. The CDR3 contains 12 residues. The multiple sclerosis controls were treatment-naive patients with relapsing-remitting disease that was stable or active. CD8+ and CD4+ T cells were negatively isolated; TEMRA cells were FACS-enriched.

The sequenced sample consisted of CD8+ T cells from PBMCs. The chain combines TRBV28 with TRBJ1-2; TRBD1 aligns across 8 bases. The source is a human donor with multiple sclerosis. The CDR3 here is CASRGQGGGYTF. The CDR3 DNA reads as TGTGCCAGCCGAGGACAGGGAGGGGGCTACACCTTC.